These T cell receptor beta chains were read from a single sample in a study of graft-versus-host responses after intestinal transplantation. Libraries were prepared by immunoSEQ multiplex PCR; TCRdb keeps only in-frame clonotypes and omits some of them. The data show 35,000 to 55,000 clones, just under 95% seen once. The sequencing used PBMCs, collected about 800 days after a first intestinal transplant, on the day of a second. The receptors originated from a human patient who received an intestinal transplant, so some T cells may come from the graft donor. CDR3s include the opening cysteine and the closing phenylalanine or tryptophan. The D gene is left open where the match is weak. Some rows mark clone size as missing; the rest say once, few, many or name a class of expanded clone.

>TRBJ2-1|TRBV10-3|-|-
TGTGCCATCAGTGAGTCACGGGCAGGGAAAAGATACAATGAGCAGTTCTTC
CAISESRAGKRYNEQFF
>TRBJ1-5|TRBV7-9|TRBD1|-
TGTGCCAGCAGCCTACAGGGGGGCAATCAGCCCCAGCATTTT
CASSLQGGNQPQHF
>TRBJ2-7|TRBV18|-|-
TGTGCCAGCTCACCACCTGGGGGAGAGCAGTACTTC
CASSPPGGEQYF
>TRBJ2-1|TRBV7-3|-|-
TGTGCCAGCAGCCTCACAGGAGATTTCTACAATGAGCAGTTCTTC
CASSLTGDFYNEQFF
>TRBJ2-1|TRBV4-2|TRBD2|-
TGTGCCAGCAGCCAAGATCCCCTAGCGGGAGGCCGTGAGCAGTTCTTC
CASSQDPLAGGREQFF
>TRBJ2-7|TRBV2|TRBD2|-
TGTGCCAGCAGAGAAGGACTAGCGGGCACCTACGAGCAGTACTTC
CASREGLAGTYEQYF
>TRBJ1-2|TRBV5-6|-|-
TGTGCCAGCAGTTCCCTGAGTAGCTATGGCTACACCTTC
CASSSLSSYGYTF
>TRBJ1-1|TRBV19|-|-
TGTGCCAGTAGTATAATGGGGGCGGCCGCTGAAGCTTTCTTT
CASSIMGAAAEAFF
>TRBJ2-1|TRBV30|-|-
TGTGCCTCCCAACAGGACCTCGGTATCGATGAGCAGTTCTTC
CASQQDLGIDEQFF
>TRBJ2-5|TRBV27|-|-
TGTGCCAGCAGTTTAAAGACATTTGGTGGAGAGACCCAGTACTTC
CASSLKTFGGETQYF
>TRBJ2-5|TRBV2|TRBD2|once
TGTGCCAGCAGTGAAGGGACTAGCGGGTTAGGCCAAGAGACCCAGTACTTC
CASSEGTSGLGQETQYF
>TRBJ2-3|TRBV15|-|-
TGTGCCACCAGCAGAGATAAACCCCGGAGGGGGCTTAGCACAGATACGCAGTATTTT
CATSRDKPRRGLSTDTQYF
>TRBJ2-1|TRBV7-3|-|-
TGTGCCAGCAGCCTATCGGCTAGTAGGTACAATGAGCAGTTCTTC
CASSLSASRYNEQFF
>TRBJ1-2|TRBV5-4|TRBD1|-
TGTGCCAGCAGCTGGAAGGCAGGGGGGACGGTTAACTATGGCTACACCTTC
CASSWKAGGTVNYGYTF
>TRBJ2-7|TRBV7-9|TRBD2|-
TGTGCCAGCAGCTTAATGGGGGGGACGTCTTACGAGCAGTACTTC
CASSLMGGTSYEQYF
>TRBJ1-5|TRBV18|-|-
TGTGCCAGCTCACCGGCAGTTAGCAATCAGCCCCAGCATTTT
CASSPAVSNQPQHF
>TRBJ1-6|TRBV6-5|-|-
TGTGCCACTACAGCGTATACAGCGAATTCACCCCTCCACTTT
CATTAYTANSPLHF
>TRBJ1-1|TRBV28|-|-
TGTGCCAGCAGGTTCGTGGGAGGAGCTTTCTTT
CASRFVGGAFF
>TRBJ2-3|TRBV14|-|-
TGTGCCAGCAGCCAAGTCGTCGGGGATACGCAGTATTTT
CASSQVVGDTQYF
>TRBJ2-7|TRBV7-8|-|-
TGTGCCAGCAGGGAACTAGGGGGAACCCGTTGGTACGAGCAGTACTTC
CASRELGGTRWYEQYF
>TRBJ2-3|TRBV27|-|-
TGTGCCAGCAGTTTTGAGGGACACATCACAGATACGCAGTATTTT
CASSFEGHITDTQYF
>TRBJ2-1|TRBV5-1|TRBD2|-
TGCGCCAGCAGCTTGGCAGGTGCTAGCGGCTACAATGAGCAGTTCTTC
CASSLAGASGYNEQFF
>TRBJ2-1|TRBV19|-|-
TGTGCCAGTAGTGCAAACCGGGACACGCTCCTCAATGAGCAGTTCTTC
CASSANRDTLLNEQFF
>TRBJ2-7|TRBV27|-|-
TGTGCCAGCAGTCTCGCAGGCGCGGAATCCTACGAGCAGTACTTC
CASSLAGAESYEQYF
>TRBJ2-3|TRBV5-1|-|-
TGCGCCAGCTGTGAGCAATTGGGGACAGATACGCAGTATTTT
CASCEQLGTDTQYF
>TRBJ1-5|TRBV30|-|-
TGTGCCTGGAGTGTACTGGGGGCCAATCAGCCCCAGCATTTT
CAWSVLGANQPQHF
>TRBJ1-5|TRBV28|TRBD1|-
TGTGCCAGCAGCCTTACAGGGGGCAATCAGCCCCAGCATTTT
CASSLTGGNQPQHF
>TRBJ1-5|TRBV2|-|-
TGTGCCAGCAATAGGGGGACGGGGCAGCCCCAGCATTTT
CASNRGTGQPQHF
>TRBJ2-3|TRBV7-2|-|-
TGTGCCAGCAGCTTGGTAGGGAAGACGCAGTATTTT
CASSLVGKTQYF
>TRBJ1-2|TRBV4-2|-|-
TGTGCCAGCAGCCAAGAATCCAGGCAGGGATATGGCTACACCTTC
CASSQESRQGYGYTF
>TRBJ2-1|TRBV7-3|TRBD2|-
TGTGCCAGCAGCCTAGGACTAGCGGGAGGCAATGAGCAGTTCTTC
CASSLGLAGGNEQFF
>TRBJ1-1|TRBV6-5|-|-
TGTGCCAGCAGTTACTCCGAGGGGGGCGGAACTGAAGCTTTCTTT
CASSYSEGGGTEAFF
>TRBJ1-2|TRBV28|-|-
TGTGCCAGCAGTTTCCCGCGGGGGGCGCCCAACTATGGCTACACCTTC
CASSFPRGAPNYGYTF
>TRBJ2-3|TRBV29-1|TRBD2|-
TGCAGCGTTGAAGAAACTAGCGGGGGGGGCACAGATACGCAGTATTTT
CSVEETSGGGTDTQYF
>TRBJ1-6|TRBV11-2|-|-
TGTGCCAGCAGCCAAGGCAATTCACCCCTCCACTTT
CASSQGNSPLHF
>TRBJ2-5|TRBV18|-|-
TGTGCCAGCTCACCATTCAGCAAGGGAGGCGAAGAGACCCAGTACTTC
CASSPFSKGGEETQYF
>TRBJ2-3|TRBV28|TRBD2|-
TGTGCCGCCTACCGTGCGGGAGGGAGCACAGATACGCAGTATTTT
CAAYRAGGSTDTQYF
>TRBJ2-3|TRBV14|TRBD2|-
TGTGCCAGCAGCCAAGATCGGGGGGGATACACAGATACGCAGTATTTT
CASSQDRGGYTDTQYF
>TRBJ1-6|TRBV18|TRBD1|-
TGTGCCAGCTCACCACCCGGGACAGCAAATTCACCCCTCCACTTT
CASSPPGTANSPLHF